This T cell receptor beta chain is from a study of cytomegalovirus exposure and HLA in healthy donors. Across the whole study: Most donors, 80% to 90% of over 350 genotyped, fell in the Caucasian-associated ancestry cluster. Study-wide points: It was 164 TCR beta chains that were listed as cytomegalovirus-associated. TCR beta sequences reportedly predicted the HLA-A and HLA-B alleles of most subjects accurately.

Remarks on this clone: Antigen unknown.

Primers: 60 Vbeta forward and 13 Jbeta reverse. Sequencing was performed with immunoSEQ multiplex PCR; in TCRdb, only in-frame clones are kept and a portion is missing. The data show over 200,000 clones, with 82% seen just once and roughly 5% held by the top ten. The CDR3 contains 19 residues. The chain couples TRBV21-1 to TRBJ1-5; TRBD1, the table's D call, was not compared with the DNA. TRBV21-1 corresponds to a pseudogene. This TCR came from a woman in her thirties or forties in good health and CMV-seropositive. Sequenced: PBMCs. Here the CDR3 DNA reads TGTGCCAGCAGCAAACCGGTTCGACAGGGGATTTGGAGCAATCAGCCCCAGCATTTT. This sequence encodes CASSKPVRQGIWSNQPQHF.